Listed below are T cell receptor beta chains from one sample, sequenced in a study of blood T cell repertoires in COVID-19. TCRdb keeps only in-frame clones here, not all; method: immunoSEQ multiplex PCR. Of approximately 170,000 clones in the sample, 84% are singletons; the top ten hold roughly 8%. Sequencing input: PBMCs or T cells enriched from blood (not recorded which). These receptors came from a woman aged 45-60 years who had recovered from COVID-19. The CDR3 runs from the conserved cysteine through the conserved F or W. A D gene is named only where the DNA matches it firmly. Some rows mark clone size as missing; the rest say once, few, many or name a class of expanded clone.

j_call clone_size v_call d_call cdr3_length cdr3_nt cdr3_aa
TRBJ1-6 NA TRBV6-1 NA 16 TGTGCCAGCAGTGTGACGCGGAGCTCCTATAATTCACCCCTCCACTTT CASSVTRSSYNSPLHF
TRBJ2-1 NA TRBV7-3 TRBD2 14 TGTGCCAGCAGCCCCCTAGCGGGGGTCAATGAGCAGTTCTTC CASSPLAGVNEQFF
TRBJ2-7 NA TRBV4-2 NA 15 TGTGCCAGCAGCCAAGAGAGGGACACCCCCTACGAGCAGTACTTC CASSQERDTPYEQYF
TRBJ2-7 few TRBV4-1 NA 14 TGCGCCAGCAGCCAAGACAGGGCCTCCTACGAGCAGTACTTC CASSQDRASYEQYF
TRBJ2-7 NA TRBV27 TRBD2 15 TGTGCCAGCAGTCACTGGACGGGGGGGACCTACGAGCAGTACTTC CASSHWTGGTYEQYF
TRBJ1-1 NA TRBV6-4 NA 19 TGTGCCAGCCCCACCCCCCGACGATCGCGGGGGGGACTGAACACTGAAGCTTTCTTT CASPTPRRSRGGLNTEAFF
TRBJ2-1 NA TRBV5-6 TRBD1 17 TGTGCCAGCAGCCAGGGGTCCCCGGGACAGGGATACAATGAGCAGTTCTTC CASSQGSPGQGYNEQFF
TRBJ2-5 NA TRBV2 TRBD2 16 TGTGCCAGCAGGTCTCCTAGCGGGGGGGCCCTAGAGACCCAGTACTTC CASRSPSGGALETQYF
TRBJ2-1 NA TRBV9 TRBD2 17 TGTGCCAGCAGCTCCAGAACGGGACTAACGACTTACAATGAGCAGTTCTTC CASSSRTGLTTYNEQFF
TRBJ2-2 NA TRBV4-2 NA 15 TGTGCCAGCAGCCAAGATGTCCAGGGCCCCGGGGAGCTGTTTTTT CASSQDVQGPGELFF
TRBJ1-5 NA TRBV4-2 TRBD1 15 TGTGCCAGCAGCCAAGATTATGCAGGGGGTCAGCCCCAGCATTTT CASSQDYAGGQPQHF
TRBJ2-7 NA TRBV19 TRBD2 13 TGTGCCAGTAGTTCCCCGGGAGGCTACGAGCAGTACTTC CASSSPGGYEQYF
TRBJ1-1 NA TRBV7-3 NA 14 TGTGCCAGCAGCTTAGGGCCGATGAACACTGAAGCTTTCTTT CASSLGPMNTEAFF